The source of this T cell receptor (beta chain) is a study of regulatory T cells in long-lasting Graves disease listed by TCRdb under 2021. At the level of the whole study: Newly diagnosed Graves' disease patients had taken antithyroid drugs for less than 3 months. This study used TCR sequencing and RNA sequencing of peripheral blood to compare persistent Graves' disease patients against newly diagnosed Graves' disease patients. The study took place in China and was registered as a clinical trial. A total of around 35 samples underwent TCR sequencing: 13 from persistent and roughly 20 from newly diagnosed Graves' disease patients. General study outcomes and caveats: Only peripheral blood was studied, because thyroid tissue, the primary lesion, was inaccessible. Persistent disease showed preferential use of TRBV28, TRBJ1-2 and TRBJ2-5, whereas newly diagnosed disease favored TRBV20-1 and TRBJ2-1. Patients with persistent disease shared more public clonotypes (approximately 2,500) than newly diagnosed patients did (about 970). As a limitation, the authors acknowledged that the small sample size may reduce accuracy. Compared with newly diagnosed patients, patients with persistent Graves' disease had lower TCR Shannon entropy and fewer highly expanded clones, which suggests clonal expansion. Sequencing and analysis were restricted to the TCR beta chain.

CDR1 and CDR2 are read off the germline V gene (reference sequence) as SEHNR and FQNEAQ. The CDR3, from cysteine to phenylalanine, totals 13 residues. Solely the CDR3 DNA is kept, with 39 bases framed from the first base. V and J lose 4 bases and 0 bases, and a span of 5 bases separates them. At least ten counts were recorded for this clonotype. Its antigen is still unknown. No per-base quality is available; no much larger clone lies one base away. The library was made by multiplex PCR. TCRdb shows the sequencer as Illumina HiSeq 4000. TCR beta libraries were built with iRepertoire HTBI primers and Arm-PCR amplification of CDR3 regions. PCR products were gel purified before sequencing. Regarding the original processing steps: Gene usage analysis of CDR3 amino acid clonotypes relied on the roughly 60 TRBV and 15 or so TRBJ segments identified across samples. COPE and FqMerger were used to merge filtered high-quality paired reads into contigs. BLAST was used to align contigs to the IMGT TRBV, TRBD and TRBJ reference genes, and CDR3 was defined following IMGT. Any clonotype with a frequency above 0.1% was counted as a highly expanded clone. Shannon entropy was used to measure repertoire diversity, and the Gini coefficient was used to measure V-J evenness. A clonotype was considered public if more than one individual shared it. Using fastp trimming at Q25 and MiXCR clonotype assembly, TCRdb reanalyzed the public sequencing data and kept in-frame beta chains. Here each entry gathers all rows of one CDR3 protein and keeps the most common genes and DNA. In this record, the V and J calls reflect TCRdb's handling and not the investigators' own analysis. The sample table lists roughly 610,000 distinct CDR3 sequences, about 16% of them with a count of one. The top ten constitute around 12% of the sample.

In light of the paper, this sample's time point label describes: newly diagnosed GD, antithyroid drugs for less than 3 months. For both TCR sequencing and RNA sequencing, RNA was extracted from PBMCs in TRIzol. Graves' disease was diagnosed according to American Thyroid Association guidelines. Patients for the study were recruited at an endocrinology department in Xi'an, China. Each patient gave approximately 10 milliliters of peripheral blood, collected in an EDTA anticoagulant tube. Ficoll Paque Plus density gradient separation was used to isolate PBMCs, and no further T cell sorting was performed. An Agilent 2100 Bioanalyzer and agarose gel were used to assess RNA quality, and a NanoDrop 2000 was used to measure RNA concentration. These data also featured in a second study, about T cells in Graves' hyperthyroidism and ophthalmopathy. Looking at the second paper: A patient counted as having stable Graves' hyperthyroidism if no progression to ophthalmopathy occurred over 18 months of follow-up. Hyperthyroidism patients were newly diagnosed, with disease duration under 2 months, and aged 18 to 65 years. The study excluded patients with uncontrolled infections, other autoimmune diseases, pregnancy or lactation. Diagnoses were established on the basis of clinical symptoms, serum thyroxine and TRAb, thyroid ultrasound, and orbital computed tomography. A first-round RT-PCR of the TCR CDR3 used the HTBI primer set with the Qiagen OneStep RT-PCR kit. Most expanded thyroid clonotypes (frequency above 0.001) were also detected in blood, a finding suggesting that blood repertoires may reflect thyroid immune responses. A model built on a 13 V-J signature distinguished ophthalmopathy from stable hyperthyroidism, reaching over 85% sensitivity and about 81% specificity in cross-validation and 80%/75% in testing. During validation, the model predicted progression to ophthalmopathy a median of approximately six months ahead of onset, with just under 71% sensitivity and around 72% specificity. A discovery cohort of approximately 97 patients, about 40 with Graves' ophthalmopathy and 55 to 60 with stable Graves' hyperthyroidism, was used to find distinguishing TCR V-J signatures. An independent validation cohort of about 20 hyperthyroidism patients and about 15 patients who later progressed to ophthalmopathy tested prospective prediction of ophthalmopathy. The approximately 100 discovery patients were divided at random into training and test sets in a 7:3 ratio. In six Graves' hyperthyroidism patients, the study also compared T-cell repertoires from thyroid tissue with T-cell repertoires from blood. After sampling, hyperthyroidism patients received methimazole starting at 30 mg daily, and ophthalmopathy patients received high-dose intravenous methylprednisolone. The libraries were constructed in a second round of multiplex PCR and then size-selected and purified. Paired-end sequencing of the libraries was performed with 100 bp reads on an Illumina HiSeq2000. SOAPnuke was used to process the raw data, with reads discarded if the reads contained adapters or uncalled bases, had a mean Phred below 15, or lacked an exact constant-primer or identifier match. COPE v1.2.5 was used to merge the high-quality paired reads, and each unique nucleotide sequence was defined as a clonotype. Clonotypes were aligned to IMGT TRBV, TRBD and TRBJ reference segments using MiTCR v1.1. Analysis was restricted to V-J combinations with a frequency above 0.0001, which covered roughly 99% of repertoires. The TCS score was defined as F50 (clonal expansion) divided by E x V (chaos), with BLOSUM62-based TCRdist calculated between CDR3 peptides within each V-J. Welch's t-statistics and random forest reduced fewer than 550 V-J features to about 13, which were used in a naive Bayes classifier (R e1071). Sample size was not statistically predetermined, and investigators were not blinded to group allocation. According to the paper, TCR Vbeta CDR3 sequencing was carried out on roughly 130 peripheral blood samples, which came from under 50 ophthalmopathy, under 80 hyperthyroidism and roughly 17 progressor patients.

Here the sequenced sample was peripheral blood mononuclear cells (PBMCs), taken at new diagnosis, from a patient treated with antithyroid drugs. This sequence was found in a man aged 18 to 35 with Graves disease. Donor details come from another sample of the same person, matched by shared clones. The receptor chain draws on TRBV7-9 and TRBJ2-3; no confident D gene assignment can be made. In nucleotides, the sequence is TGTGCCAGCAGCTCCTCTAGCACAGATACGCAGTATTTT. This codes for CASSSSSTDTQYF.